This TCR beta chain came from a study of response to subunit inactivated influenza vaccine. With respect to this clonotype: Its antigen is unidentified.

A single record per CDR3 protein comes from TCRdb applying MiXCR to the RT-PCR reads. The sample consists of about 700,000 distinct CDR3 sequences, around 14% of them appearing once. V was pared by 2 bases and J by 8 bases, with 16 bases of the junction left unmatched. The CDR3 loop spans 19 amino acids. The germline V gene has CDR1 DFQATT and CDR2 SNEGSKA (reference sequence). Points from the study as a whole: Authors suggested that a seasonal influenza vaccination recruits few new T cells each time.

V is TRBV20-1 and J is TRBJ1-6; 12 bases are a match to TRBD1. Here the sequenced sample was PBMCs from blood, taken roughly 12 days after vaccination. This TCR derives from a man aged 50 to 59 who received an inactivated influenza vaccine. CDR3 in DNA: TGCAGTGCTAGAAATATCCGGGACAGGGGGCGTCTCAGGGATTCACCCCTCCACTTT. Its protein is CSARNIRDRGRLRDSPLHF.